Following are 26 T cell receptor beta chains from one sample sequenced in a study of CD8 T cells in Susac syndrome. Random hexamers were used to reverse transcribe the RNA input (about 0.45 to 1 ug). TCRdb recomputed calls from the immunoSEQ multiplex PCR reads with MiXCR, one row per CDR3 protein. Counted here are about 180,000 distinct CDR3 sequences, approximately 95% occurring once; the ten biggest clones make up around 0.12%. The source material was CD4+ T cells from PBMCs. The receptors come from a human donor with Susac syndrome.

The rearrangement joins TRBV29-1 to TRBJ1-5; D not certain. Trimming took 6 bases from V and 4 from J, leaving 13 bases between them. CDR3 length equals 13 residues. Germline lookup yields CDR1 SQVTM and CDR2 ANQGSEA. CDR3 coding DNA: TGCAGCGTCTCAGTCGGGGATAATCAGCCCCAGCATTTT. This sequence encodes CSVSVGDNQPQHF.

The chain employs TRBV12-3 or TRBV12-4 and TRBJ2-7; 8 bases match TRBD1. V lost 7 bases, J lost 1 base, and 9 bases stayed unmatched. CDR3 length: 15 residues. CDR3 sequence reads: CASKNGQGASYEQYF. CDR3 bases: TGTGCCAGCAAAAACGGACAGGGAGCGTCCTACGAGCAGTACTTC.

This clonotype was recorded once. The genes are TRBV13 and TRBJ2-5, with 7 positions matching TRBD2. The V and J ends lost 4 bases and 4 bases, in that order; junction bases with no gene match: 12. The CDR3 loop spans 16 amino acids. Per germline, CDR1 PRHDT and CDR2 FYEKMQ (reference sequence). This CDR3 reads CASSSGSFVAGETQYF. The DNA of the CDR3 is TGTGCCAGCAGCTCAGGATCCTTCGTAGCGGGAGAGACCCAGTACTTC.

The V call is TRBV2, the J call TRBJ2-7; D unresolved. Trimming cost V 1 base and J 2 bases, with 6 bases left between them. The CDR3 loop spans 13 amino acids. Germline CDR1 reads SNHLY; CDR2 reads FYNNEI. CDR3 coding DNA: TGTGCCAGCAGTGAAGAGGTGACCTACGAGCAGTACTTC. Protein: CASSEEVTYEQYF.

This chain uses TRBV5-4 with TRBJ2-3; weak D call: TRBD2 (5 bases). The CDR3 sequence is 14 residues long. Looked up from germline, CDR1 is SGHNT and CDR2 is YYREEE (reference sequence). Trimming removed 0 bases from V and 2 bases from J, with 7 bases in between. Here the CDR3 reads CASSLERSTDTQYF. For the CDR3, the DNA is TGTGCCAGCAGCTTGGAGCGGTCCACAGATACGCAGTATTTT.

The chain is built from TRBV20-1 and TRBJ2-3, with D perhaps TRBD2 (5 bases). Germline loops: CDR1 DFQATT, CDR2 SNEGSKA (reference sequence). This CDR3 has 18 amino acids. The V and J ends lost 5 bases and 2 bases respectively, with 26 bases between them. In DNA form, the CDR3 reads TGCAGTGCTCGGGGAGTAGCGCATTCAGAGGGAACCACAGATACGCAGTATTTT. Translating it yields CSARGVAHSEGTTDTQYF.

V is TRBV20-1 and J is TRBJ2-7, with 13 bases lining up with TRBD2. Germline V lookup: CDR1 DFQATT, CDR2 SNEGSKA (reference sequence). The V and J ends lost 1 base and 4 bases, in that order; junction bases with no gene match: 1. This CDR3 spans 14 amino acids. The CDR3 spells CSARGTSGSYEQYF. Here the CDR3 DNA reads TGCAGTGCTAGAGGGACTAGCGGGAGTTACGAGCAGTACTTC.

The chain has TRBV14 and TRBJ1-3; D uncertain. V lost 2 bases and J lost 4, with 3 bases in between. This CDR3 spans 12 amino acids. Germline values: CDR1 SGHDN, CDR2 FVKESK. This chain's CDR3 is CASSQQGNTIYF. DNA of the CDR3: TGTGCCAGCAGCCAACAGGGAAACACCATATATTTT.

A single count supports this clonotype. The chain joins TRBV6-5 to TRBJ2-3; D tentatively fits TRBD1 or TRBD2 (5 bases each). V lost 4 bases to trimming and J lost 2 bases, with 16 bases between them. This CDR3 is built from 16 residues. Germline assignment: CDR1 MNHEY and CDR2 SVGAGI. CDR3 DNA sequence: TGTGCCAGCAGTTCTTCCGGGACCCGCCTCACAGATACGCAGTATTTT. This encodes CASSSSGTRLTDTQYF.

The V call is TRBV7-2, the J call TRBJ2-1; tentatively, D is TRBD1 (6 bases). The V gene lost 3 bases and the J gene lost 2 bases, with 17 bases spanning the gap. In germline, CDR1 is SGHTA, CDR2 FQGNSA. This CDR3 comprises 17 residues. The CDR3 loop is CASSFPRGQLPYNEQFF. CDR3 DNA sequence: TGTGCCAGCAGCTTCCCCCGCGGACAGCTGCCCTACAATGAGCAGTTCTTC.

This clonotype was detected only a few times. This sequence joins TRBV27 and TRBJ2-2; D is perhaps TRBD2 (5 bases). This CDR3 is 15 amino acids long. V was shortened by 2 bases and J by 3 bases, with 10 bases between the two germline ends. The germline CDR1 and CDR2 sequences are MNHEY and SMNVEV (reference sequence). In DNA form, the CDR3 reads TGTGCCAGCAGTTTAGAGACGGGATACACCGGGGAGCTGTTTTTT. Translation gives CASSLETGYTGELFF.

This chain joins TRBV20-1 and TRBJ2-3; D not resolved. This CDR3 spans 14 amino acids. Germline V lookup: CDR1 DFQATT, CDR2 SNEGSKA (reference sequence). V gave up 3 bases and J gave up 1 base, with 11 bases separating them. The CDR3 sequence is CSASLGTRTDTQYF. Here the CDR3 DNA reads TGCAGTGCTAGTTTGGGAACCCGCACAGATACGCAGTATTTT.

The V call is TRBV16, the J call TRBJ2-5; no definite D call. This CDR3 comprises 11 residues. V lost 11 bases and J 4 bases, leaving 11 bases between the germline ends. Germline CDR1 reads KGHSY; CDR2 reads FQNENV. CDR3 amino acids: CACVKGETQYF. CDR3 nucleotide sequence: TGTGCCTGCGTCAAGGGAGAGACCCAGTACTTC. Full variable domain (rest looked up from reference TRBV16 and TRBJ2-5): GEEVAQTPKHLVRGEGQKAKLYCAPIKGHSYVFWYQQVLKNEFKFLISFQNENVFDETGMPKERFSAKCLPNSPCSLEIQATKLEDSAVYFCACVKGETQYFGPGTRLLVL.

The chain couples TRBV18 to TRBJ2-1; 11 bases are shared with TRBD1. CDR1 is KGHSH, CDR2 LQKENI, per germline. V was pared by 5 bases and J by 5 bases, with 2 bases of the junction left unmatched. This CDR3 is 14 amino acids long. The CDR3 sequence: CASSAGQGDNEQFF. CDR3 bases: TGTGCCAGCTCAGCGGGACAGGGGGACAATGAGCAGTTCTTC.

This clonotype was seen a few times. J is TRBJ2-4 and V is TRBV7-2; the D is unclear. The CDR3 runs 13 residues. V gave up 5 bases and J gave up 1 base, with 6 bases separating them. Germline lookup yields CDR1 SGHTA and CDR2 FQGNSA. Written as DNA, the CDR3 is TGTGCCAGCAGCGACTGGGCCAAAAACATTCAGTACTTC. It yields the protein CASSDWAKNIQYF.

The chain's CDR3 is CSAGRGRTTDTQYF. The DNA of the CDR3 is TGCAGTGCGGGTCGGGGACGGACCACAGATACGCAGTATTTT. This chain links TRBV20-1 with TRBJ2-3, with D tentatively TRBD1 or TRBD2 (5 bases each). Trimming removed 6 bases at V and 2 bases at J, with 15 bases between. CDR3 length: 14 amino acids. From germline, CDR1 is DFQATT and CDR2 SNEGSKA (reference sequence).

The V and J genes are TRBV9 and TRBJ2-2, with D possibly TRBD1 on 6 matching bases. The CDR3 loop spans 15 amino acids. Germline V lookup: CDR1 SGDLS, CDR2 YYNGEE. The V end lost 4 bases, the J end lost 6 bases, and 16 bases lay between the germline ends. Here the CDR3 DNA reads TGTGCCAGCAGCTTACCAGGGGTAAACGCCGGGGAGCTGTTTTTT. Amino acid sequence: CASSLPGVNAGELFF.

The rearrangement uses TRBV5-4 and TRBJ2-3; no clear D. V was cut by 2 bases and J by 1 base, with 11 bases left in between. Germline lookup yields CDR1 SGHNT and CDR2 YYREEE (reference sequence). The CDR3 runs 15 residues. The CDR3 sequence is CASSFGLVGTDTQYF. DNA of the CDR3: TGTGCCAGCAGCTTCGGTTTGGTTGGCACAGATACGCAGTATTTT. Variable domain in full (rest from reference TRBV5-4 and TRBJ2-3): ETGVTQSPTHLIKTRGQQVTLRCSSQSGHNTVSWYQQALGQGPQFIFQYYREEENGRGNFPPRFSGLQFPNYSSELNVNALELDDSALYLCASSFGLVGTDTQYFGPGTRLTVL.

The chain links TRBV5-6 to TRBJ2-4; possibly TRBD1 or TRBD2 for D (5 bases each). The CDR3 extends over 17 amino acids. V lost 1 base, J lost 0 bases, and 14 bases lay in between. Germline CDR1 and CDR2: SGHDT and YYEEEE. CDR3 bases: TGTGCCAGCAGCTTGAGCCTCGGGACGCTAGCCAAAAACATTCAGTACTTC. This sequence encodes CASSLSLGTLAKNIQYF.

The chain combines TRBV25-1 with TRBJ2-2; the match to TRBD2 covers 9 bases. The V gene end was trimmed by 2 bases and the J gene end by 4 bases; junction bases not matched to a gene: 5. The CDR3 contains 16 residues. Germline CDR1 reads MGHDK; CDR2 reads SYGVNS. The CDR3 loop is CASSETGLARTGELFF. The CDR3 nucleotides are TGTGCCAGCAGTGAAACAGGACTAGCGCGCACCGGGGAGCTGTTTTTT.

The rearrangement joins TRBV2 to TRBJ1-5; D unresolved. CDR1 and CDR2 from the germline V gene are SNHLY and FYNNEI. V was cut by 6 bases and J by 7 bases, with 16 bases left in between. The CDR3 runs 14 residues. DNA of the CDR3: TGTGCCAGCAGCCAGTCAGGAAACCAACAGCCCCAGCATTTT. It yields the protein CASSQSGNQQPQHF.

The chain carries TRBV7-2 and TRBJ1-5, with D uncertain. Germline CDR1 reads SGHTA; CDR2 reads FQGNSA. The CDR3 is made up of 11 amino acids. V was trimmed by 8 bases and J by 7 bases, leaving 9 bases between them. The CDR3 region is CASGSNQPQHF. The CDR3 DNA reads TGTGCCAGCGGGTCGAACCAGCCCCAGCATTTT.

CDR3 sequence: CASSLGGQVLVGEQYF. The CDR3 coding sequence is TGTGCCAGCTCATTGGGCGGACAGGTTCTCGTCGGCGAGCAGTACTTC. The J gene is TRBJ2-7, the V gene TRBV18; 7 nucleotides line up with TRBD1. Per the germline V gene, CDR1 is KGHSH and CDR2 is LQKENI. V was pared by 5 bases and J by 6 bases, with 16 bases of the junction left unmatched. The CDR3 totals 16 residues.

In this sample, this clonotype turned up once. This sequence joins TRBV28 and TRBJ2-1, with 10 bases aligning to TRBD2. This CDR3 has 14 residues. Looked up from germline, CDR1 is MDHEN and CDR2 is SYDVKM. The trim removed 7 bases at V and 2 bases at J, leaving 2 bases unmatched. The CDR3 spells CASKTSGPYNEQFF. CDR3 coding DNA: TGTGCCAGCAAGACTAGCGGGCCCTACAATGAGCAGTTCTTC.

The chain employs TRBV28 and TRBJ2-7; 13 nucleotides align to TRBD2. Trimming took 8 bases from V and 0 from J; bases not matched to a gene: 16. The germline gives CDR1 MDHEN, CDR2 SYDVKM. The CDR3 length is 19 residues. The CDR3 loop is CASAKRAPGLAGFSYEQYF. CDR3 DNA: TGTGCCAGCGCTAAACGGGCCCCGGGACTAGCGGGGTTCTCCTACGAGCAGTACTTC.

The CDR3 region is CATSSKDQPTYEQYF. In nucleotides, the CDR3 is TGTGCCACCAGCAGTAAAGATCAACCTACCTACGAGCAGTACTTC. The chain is built from TRBV15 and TRBJ2-7, with D unresolved. Trimming left V 3 bases short and J 2 bases short, with 14 bases between. Germline V CDR1 and CDR2: LNHNV, YYDKDF (reference sequence). The CDR3 has 15 residues.